These T cell receptor beta chains were read from a single sample in a study of IL-17A CD8 T cells in psoriatic arthritis synovium. This table comes from immunoSEQ multiplex PCR, and its TCRdb copy is limited to in-frame clones, with some not included. Among some 1,900 clones listed, 69% were seen once. The sequencing sample was made of memory CD8+ T cells from synovial fluid. Source of these receptors: a human donor with psoriatic arthritis. The CDR3 runs from the conserved cysteine through the conserved F or W. Each record gives: V gene, CDR3 protein.

TRBV7-2 CASSLEQTYNEQFF
TRBV6-1 CASSVGPPAEQYF
TRBV11-2 CASSLGTGHGYTF
TRBV9 CASSVGGNGELFF
TRBV27 CASSLAGSYNEQFF
TRBV7-6 CASSQGGGTEAFF
TRBV2 CASSEQTLWTGELFF
TRBV4-2 CASSHSGREYSNQPQHF
TRBV27 CASSLGRAYGYTF
TRBV27 CASSPGQGVYSNQPQHF
TRBV5-4 CASSTGGTSVYGYTF
TRBV20-1 CSAPSSGAQYF
TRBV18 CASSPPGDRLPTEAFF
TRBV11-2 CASSLTRQPAGYTF
TRBV27 CASALRGPSSETQYF
TRBV4-1 CASSLGPGQGSREQYF
TRBV30 CAWSMGTEAFF
TRBV7-9 CASSRSGTGNQPQHF
TRBV16 CASSQSARASTDTQYF
TRBV4-2 CASSIGLNSASDAQYF
TRBV16 CASSQLDRGWNTEAFF
TRBV27 CASSFLDSVGREQYF
TRBV6-1 CASSDYRGGGETQYF
TRBV6-1 CASSETETDGYTF
TRBV13 CASRWTSRPNEQYF
TRBV9 CASSVATSSTDTQYF
TRBV7-6 CASSLASGSYAYEQYF
TRBV10-2 CASNLDRDYGYTF
TRBV28 CASSAGTAGTQNTEAFF
TRBV5-1 CASSFGTEAFF
TRBV18 CASSAGHNEQFF